This TCR beta chain stems from a study of blood T cell repertoires in COVID-19. Patients of the Seattle cohort, enrolled during active infection, were followed longitudinally. The V gene's germline CDR1 is LNHDA and CDR2 SQIVND (reference sequence). CDR3 length: 12 residues. The ends were cut back, 5 bases at V and 4 bases at J, with 6 bases in the middle. Study processing details: By means of reference gene primer amplification, nucleated cell counts were estimated. The method was immunoSEQ multiplex PCR; TCRdb's version includes in-frame clones alone and lacks a portion of them. Clonal size and the V and J genes are those of that table, whereas D and trimming came from the DNA. The sample has 250,000 to 350,000 clones, about 86% seen once.

The sequence was obtained from a woman in her 70s with COVID-19, enrolled during active disease. Specimen: peripheral blood. The chain links TRBV19 to TRBJ1-3; weak D call: TRBD1 (6 bases). CDR3 region: CASSDRGNTIYF. The CDR3 DNA is TGTGCCAGTAGTGACAGGGGAAACACCATATATTTT.